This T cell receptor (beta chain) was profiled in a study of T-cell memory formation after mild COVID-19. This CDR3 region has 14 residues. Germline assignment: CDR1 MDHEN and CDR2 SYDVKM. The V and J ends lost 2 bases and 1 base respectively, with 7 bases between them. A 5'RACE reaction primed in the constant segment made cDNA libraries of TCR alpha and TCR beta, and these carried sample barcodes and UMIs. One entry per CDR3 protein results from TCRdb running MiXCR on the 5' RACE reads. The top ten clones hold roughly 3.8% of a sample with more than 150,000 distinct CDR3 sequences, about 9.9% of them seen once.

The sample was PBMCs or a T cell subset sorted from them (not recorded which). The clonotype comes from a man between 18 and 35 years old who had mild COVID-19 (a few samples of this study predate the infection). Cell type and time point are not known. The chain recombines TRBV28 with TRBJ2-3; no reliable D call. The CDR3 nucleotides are TGTGCCAGCAGTTTAGTCGGGCGCACAGATACGCAGTATTTT. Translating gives CASSLVGRTDTQYF.